This T cell receptor (beta chain) appears in the sequencing data of a study of CD8 T cells in Susac syndrome. The TEMRA cells underwent FACS enrichment, while the CD8+ and CD4+ T cells underwent negative isolation. Reverse transcription used roughly 0.5 to 1 ug RNA and random hexamers. MiXCR was run by TCRdb on the immunoSEQ multiplex PCR reads, yielding one entry per CDR3 protein. Of approximately 210,000 distinct CDR3 sequences listed, about 95% are singletons. Trimming removed 0 bases from V and 1 base from J, with 12 bases in between. This CDR3 has 16 amino acids. CDR1 and CDR2 from the germline V gene are LGHNA and YNFKEQ.

The chain carries TRBV4-2 and TRBJ1-1, with D maybe TRBD1 (5 bases). The origin of this receptor is a human donor with Susac syndrome. The specimen was CD4+ T cells from PBMCs. The CDR3 region is CASSQDGTAENTEAFF. In nucleotides, the CDR3 is TGTGCCAGCAGCCAAGATGGGACCGCCGAGAACACTGAAGCTTTCTTT.